The rows below give T cell receptor beta chains drawn from one sample of a study of cytomegalovirus exposure and HLA in healthy donors. Clones were sequenced by immunoSEQ multiplex PCR, and TCRdb holds only the in-frame ones, with some missing. The sample includes some 160,000 clones, around four fifths of them seen just once. Sequenced sample: PBMCs. The receptor set was obtained from a woman between 18 and 29 years old in good health and CMV-seronegative. Both conserved end residues are part of each CDR3. Fields, in order: J gene, V gene, clone size, D gene, CDR3 protein, CDR3 DNA. The D gene is left open where the match is weak. Clone size is shown for a subset of rows, as once, few, many or a class of expanded clone.

j_call: TRBJ1-5; v_call: TRBV29-1; clone_size: few; d_call: TRBD1; cdr3_aa: CSVVGTGNQPQHF; cdr3_nt: TGCAGCGTTGTGGGGACAGGCAATCAGCCCCAGCATTTT
j_call: TRBJ2-3; v_call: TRBV11-3; clone_size: -; d_call: -; cdr3_aa: CASSFALLGHRYTDTQYF; cdr3_nt: TGTGCCAGCAGCTTCGCGTTATTGGGACACCGATACACAGATACGCAGTATTTT
j_call: TRBJ1-1; v_call: TRBV5-6; clone_size: -; d_call: TRBD1; cdr3_aa: CASSLGGLGQGAFF; cdr3_nt: TGTGCCAGCAGCTTGGGAGGGCTGGGACAGGGAGCTTTCTTT
j_call: TRBJ1-2; v_call: TRBV6-5; clone_size: -; d_call: -; cdr3_aa: CATIQGNYGYTF; cdr3_nt: TGTGCCACTATACAGGGAAACTATGGCTACACCTTC
j_call: TRBJ2-7; v_call: TRBV7-7; clone_size: -; d_call: -; cdr3_aa: CASSLSRGSSYEQYF; cdr3_nt: TGTGCCAGCAGCTTGAGCAGGGGATCTTCCTACGAGCAGTACTTC
j_call: TRBJ1-2; v_call: TRBV5-1; clone_size: -; d_call: -; cdr3_aa: CASSPSSGTDYGYTF; cdr3_nt: TGCGCCAGCAGCCCAAGCTCCGGGACTGATTATGGCTACACCTTC
j_call: TRBJ1-1; v_call: TRBV5-4; clone_size: few; d_call: TRBD1; cdr3_aa: CASSGRQGPTEAFF; cdr3_nt: TGTGCCAGCAGCGGCCGACAGGGGCCCACTGAAGCTTTCTTT
j_call: TRBJ1-1; v_call: TRBV5-1; clone_size: few; d_call: -; cdr3_aa: CASSSSSHLPYTEAFF; cdr3_nt: TGCGCCAGCAGCTCTTCGTCCCACTTACCATACACTGAAGCTTTCTTT
j_call: TRBJ1-5; v_call: TRBV4-2; clone_size: -; d_call: -; cdr3_aa: CASSQDSSRGQPQHF; cdr3_nt: TGTGCCAGCAGCCAAGATAGTAGCAGGGGCCAGCCCCAGCATTTT
j_call: TRBJ1-5; v_call: TRBV5-6; clone_size: -; d_call: -; cdr3_aa: CASSLGQANQPQHF; cdr3_nt: TGTGCCAGCAGCTTGGGGCAGGCAAATCAGCCCCAGCATTTT
j_call: TRBJ1-2; v_call: TRBV30; clone_size: -; d_call: TRBD1; cdr3_aa: CAWSVGPTGGDGYTF; cdr3_nt: TGTGCCTGGAGTGTAGGTCCCACAGGGGGCGATGGCTACACCTTC
j_call: TRBJ2-3; v_call: TRBV28; clone_size: -; d_call: -; cdr3_aa: CASSTYRDTQYF; cdr3_nt: TGTGCCAGCAGCACTTATAGAGATACGCAGTATTTT
j_call: TRBJ1-6; v_call: TRBV30; clone_size: -; d_call: TRBD1; cdr3_aa: CAWSPGGVDSPLHF; cdr3_nt: TGTGCCTGGAGTCCAGGGGGCGTAGATTCACCCCTCCACTTT
j_call: TRBJ1-1; v_call: TRBV10-3; clone_size: once; d_call: -; cdr3_aa: CAISESRMNTEAFF; cdr3_nt: TGTGCCATCAGTGAGTCGAGGATGAACACTGAAGCTTTCTTT
j_call: TRBJ2-1; v_call: TRBV6-4; clone_size: -; d_call: -; cdr3_aa: CASSESGFSYNEQFF; cdr3_nt: TGTGCCAGCAGTGAATCGGGGTTTTCCTACAATGAGCAGTTCTTC
j_call: TRBJ2-7; v_call: TRBV6-1; clone_size: -; d_call: TRBD1; cdr3_aa: CASILTGVGYEQYF; cdr3_nt: TGTGCCAGCATCCTGACAGGGGTGGGTTACGAGCAGTACTTC
j_call: TRBJ1-1; v_call: TRBV18; clone_size: -; d_call: TRBD1; cdr3_aa: CASSLGQPLNTEAFF; cdr3_nt: TGTGCCAGCTCATTGGGACAGCCTCTGAACACTGAAGCTTTCTTT
j_call: TRBJ1-5; v_call: TRBV28; clone_size: -; d_call: TRBD1; cdr3_aa: CASRTGGQGSNQPQHF; cdr3_nt: TGTGCCAGCAGAACGGGGGGACAGGGGTCCAATCAGCCCCAGCATTTT
j_call: TRBJ1-1; v_call: TRBV7-9; clone_size: few; d_call: -; cdr3_aa: CASSLGITGYGTEAFF; cdr3_nt: TGTGCCAGCAGCTTAGGTATAACAGGGTATGGCACTGAAGCTTTCTTT
j_call: TRBJ2-1; v_call: TRBV6-5; clone_size: -; d_call: TRBD1; cdr3_aa: CASSSPTGGSYNEQFF; cdr3_nt: TGTGCCAGCAGTTCCCCTACAGGGGGCTCCTACAATGAGCAGTTCTTC
j_call: TRBJ1-2; v_call: TRBV7-9; clone_size: -; d_call: -; cdr3_aa: CASSLPIAGHGYTF; cdr3_nt: TGTGCCAGCAGCTTACCAATCGCGGGGCATGGCTACACCTTC
j_call: TRBJ1-1; v_call: TRBV6-5; clone_size: once; d_call: -; cdr3_aa: CASRQSGGIIEAFF; cdr3_nt: TGTGCCAGCAGGCAATCGGGGGGGATTATTGAAGCTTTCTTT
j_call: TRBJ2-3; v_call: TRBV29-1; clone_size: few; d_call: TRBD2; cdr3_aa: CSVDPGLGTDTQYF; cdr3_nt: TGCAGCGTTGATCCGGGACTAGGGACAGATACGCAGTATTTT
j_call: TRBJ2-5; v_call: TRBV6-1; clone_size: -; d_call: -; cdr3_aa: CASSAGVREETQYF; cdr3_nt: TGTGCCAGCAGCGCAGGGGTGCGTGAGGAGACCCAGTACTTC
j_call: TRBJ2-3; v_call: TRBV7-9; clone_size: -; d_call: -; cdr3_aa: CASSLARDSDTQYF; cdr3_nt: TGTGCCAGCAGCTTAGCACGGGACTCAGATACGCAGTATTTT
j_call: TRBJ1-2; v_call: TRBV28; clone_size: -; d_call: TRBD1; cdr3_aa: CASSHRDRNGYTF; cdr3_nt: TGTGCCAGCAGCCACCGGGACAGAAATGGCTACACCTTC